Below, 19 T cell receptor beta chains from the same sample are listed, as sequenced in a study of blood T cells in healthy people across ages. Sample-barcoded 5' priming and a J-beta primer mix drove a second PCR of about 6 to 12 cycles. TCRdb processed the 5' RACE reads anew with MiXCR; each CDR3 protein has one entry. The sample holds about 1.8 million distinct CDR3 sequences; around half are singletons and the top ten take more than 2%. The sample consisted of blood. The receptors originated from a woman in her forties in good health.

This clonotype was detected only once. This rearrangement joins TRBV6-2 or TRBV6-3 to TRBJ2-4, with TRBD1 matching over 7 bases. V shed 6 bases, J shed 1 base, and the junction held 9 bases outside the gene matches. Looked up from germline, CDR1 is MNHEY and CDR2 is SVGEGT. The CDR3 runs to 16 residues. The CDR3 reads CASSPRLDRAKNIQYF. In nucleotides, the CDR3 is TGTGCCAGCAGCCCACGACTGGACAGGGCCAAAAACATTCAGTACTTC.

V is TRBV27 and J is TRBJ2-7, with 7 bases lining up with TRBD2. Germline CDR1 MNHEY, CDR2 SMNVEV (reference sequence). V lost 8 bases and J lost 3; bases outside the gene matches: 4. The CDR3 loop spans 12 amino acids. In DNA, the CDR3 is TGTGCCAGCGGACTAGGGAACTACGAGCAGTACTTC. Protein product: CASGLGNYEQYF.

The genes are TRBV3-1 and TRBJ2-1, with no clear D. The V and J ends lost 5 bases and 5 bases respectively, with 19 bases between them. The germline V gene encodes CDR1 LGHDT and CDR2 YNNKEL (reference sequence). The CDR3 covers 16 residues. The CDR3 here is CASSSLPASSHNEQFF. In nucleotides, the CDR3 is TGTGCCAGCAGCTCACTCCCGGCTAGTTCCCACAATGAGCAGTTCTTC.

The CDR3 is CASSQDTGGLRAQHF. In DNA, the CDR3 is TGTGCCAGCAGCCAAGATACAGGGGGCCTCAGGGCCCAGCATTTT. The V gene is TRBV4-2, the J gene TRBJ1-5; TRBD1 matches 9 bases. The V gene end was trimmed by 0 bases and the J gene end by 11 bases; junction bases not matched to a gene: 8. The CDR3 runs to 15 residues. Germline loops: CDR1 LGHNA, CDR2 YNFKEQ.

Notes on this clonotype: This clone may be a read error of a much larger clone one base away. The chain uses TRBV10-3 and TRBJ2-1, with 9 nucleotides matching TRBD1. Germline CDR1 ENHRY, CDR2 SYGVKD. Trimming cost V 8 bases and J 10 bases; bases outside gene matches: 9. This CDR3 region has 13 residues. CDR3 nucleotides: TGTGCCATCCGGGGACAGGGAACCTACGAGCAGTTCTTC. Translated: CAIRGQGTYEQFF.

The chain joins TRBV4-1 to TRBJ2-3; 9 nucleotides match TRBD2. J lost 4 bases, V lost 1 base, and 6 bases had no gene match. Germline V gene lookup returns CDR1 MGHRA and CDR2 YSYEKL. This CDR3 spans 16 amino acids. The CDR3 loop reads CASSQAPSGVSDTQYF. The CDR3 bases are TGCGCCAGCAGCCAAGCACCTAGCGGGGTTTCAGATACGCAGTATTTT.

The CDR3 is CASSATGSSTDTQYF. The CDR3, as DNA: TGCGCCAGCAGCGCGACAGGTTCTTCCACAGATACGCAGTATTTT. The chain couples TRBV5-1 to TRBJ2-3; D perhaps matches TRBD1 (6 bases). Per the germline V gene, CDR1 is SGHRS and CDR2 is YFSETQ. The CDR3 sequence is 15 residues long. Between the trimmed V and J ends, which lost 4 bases and 2 bases, there was a span of 14 bases.

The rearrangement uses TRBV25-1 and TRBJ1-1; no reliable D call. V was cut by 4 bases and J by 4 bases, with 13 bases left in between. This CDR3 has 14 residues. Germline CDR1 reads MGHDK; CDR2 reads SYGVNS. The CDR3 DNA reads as TGTGCCAGCAGTGGGGTCGGGTCCCGCACTGAAGCTTTCTTT. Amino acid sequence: CASSGVGSRTEAFF.

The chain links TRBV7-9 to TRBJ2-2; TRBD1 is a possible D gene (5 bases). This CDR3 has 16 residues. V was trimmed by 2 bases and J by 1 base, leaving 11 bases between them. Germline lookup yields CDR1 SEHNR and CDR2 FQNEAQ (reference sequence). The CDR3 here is CASSLRETGNTGELFF. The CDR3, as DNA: TGTGCCAGCAGCTTAAGGGAAACAGGGAACACCGGGGAGCTGTTTTTT.

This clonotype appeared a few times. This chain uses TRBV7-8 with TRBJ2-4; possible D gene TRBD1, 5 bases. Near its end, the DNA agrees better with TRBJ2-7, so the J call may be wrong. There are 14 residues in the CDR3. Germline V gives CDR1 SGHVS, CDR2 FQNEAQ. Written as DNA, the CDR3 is TGTGCCAGCTCGCTCGGACAAGTAGTCTACGAGCAGTACTTC. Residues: CASSLGQVVYEQYF.

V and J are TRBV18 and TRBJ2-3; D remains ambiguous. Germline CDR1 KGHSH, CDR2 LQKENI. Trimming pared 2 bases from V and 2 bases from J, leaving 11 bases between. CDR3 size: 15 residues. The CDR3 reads CASSPANFHTDTQYF. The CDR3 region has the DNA TGTGCCAGCTCACCAGCAAACTTTCACACAGATACGCAGTATTTT.

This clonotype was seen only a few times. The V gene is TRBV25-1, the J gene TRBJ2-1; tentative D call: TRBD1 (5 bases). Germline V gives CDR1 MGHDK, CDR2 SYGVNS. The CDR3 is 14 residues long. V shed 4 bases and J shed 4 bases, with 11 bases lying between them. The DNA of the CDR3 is TGTGCCAGCAGTGGGAGTAGGGGTTACAATGAGCAGTTCTTC. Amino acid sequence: CASSGSRGYNEQFF. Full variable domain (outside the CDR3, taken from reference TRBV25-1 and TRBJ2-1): EADIYQTPRYLVIGTGKKITLECSQTMGHDKMYWYQQDPGMELHLIHYSYGVNSTEKGDLSSESTVSRIRTEHFPLTLESARPSHTSQYLCASSGSRGYNEQFFGPGTRLTVL.

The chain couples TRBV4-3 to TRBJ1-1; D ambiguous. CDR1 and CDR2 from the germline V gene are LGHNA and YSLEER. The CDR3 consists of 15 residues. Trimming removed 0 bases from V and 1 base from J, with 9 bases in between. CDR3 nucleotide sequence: TGCGCCAGCAGCCAAGAATTGGCAGGGAACACTGAAGCTTTCTTT. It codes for CASSQELAGNTEAFF.

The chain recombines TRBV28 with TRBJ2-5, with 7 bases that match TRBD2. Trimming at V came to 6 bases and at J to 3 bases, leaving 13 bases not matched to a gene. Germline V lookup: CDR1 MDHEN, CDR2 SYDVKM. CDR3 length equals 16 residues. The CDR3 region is CASSLSGGLAEETQYF. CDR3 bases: TGTGCCAGCAGCCTCTCTGGGGGTCTAGCGGAAGAGACCCAGTACTTC.

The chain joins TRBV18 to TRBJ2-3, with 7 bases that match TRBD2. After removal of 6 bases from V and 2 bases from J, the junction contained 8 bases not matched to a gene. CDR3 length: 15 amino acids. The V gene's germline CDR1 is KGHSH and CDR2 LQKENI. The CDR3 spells CASSTQAGPTDTQYF. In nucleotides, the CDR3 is TGTGCCAGCTCTACGCAAGCGGGGCCCACAGATACGCAGTATTTT.

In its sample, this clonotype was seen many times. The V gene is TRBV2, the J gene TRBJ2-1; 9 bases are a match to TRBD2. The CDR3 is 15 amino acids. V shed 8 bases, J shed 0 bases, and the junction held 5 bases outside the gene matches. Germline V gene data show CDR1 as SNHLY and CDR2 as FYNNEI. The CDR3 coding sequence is TGTGCCAGCTCTAGCGGGGTGAGCTCCTACAATGAGCAGTTCTTC. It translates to CASSSGVSSYNEQFF.

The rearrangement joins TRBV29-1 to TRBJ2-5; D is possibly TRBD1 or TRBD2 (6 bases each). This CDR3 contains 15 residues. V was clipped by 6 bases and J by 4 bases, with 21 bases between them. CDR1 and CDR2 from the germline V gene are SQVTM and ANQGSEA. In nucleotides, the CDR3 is TGCAGCGTCATCCAACGAGGGGGGCAGACAGAGACCCAGTACTTC. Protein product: CSVIQRGGQTETQYF. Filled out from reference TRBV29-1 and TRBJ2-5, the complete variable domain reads SAVISQKPSRDICQRGTSLTIQCQVDSQVTMMFWYRQQPGQSLTLIATANQGSEATYESGFVIDKFPISRPNLTFSTLTVSNMSPEDSSIYLCSVIQRGGQTETQYFGPGTRLLVL.

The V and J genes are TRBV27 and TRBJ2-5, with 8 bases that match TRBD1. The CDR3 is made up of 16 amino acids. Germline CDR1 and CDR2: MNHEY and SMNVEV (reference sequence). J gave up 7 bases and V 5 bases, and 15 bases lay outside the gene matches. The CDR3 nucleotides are TGTGCCAGCAGTCCCTACCCTTCAGGGGGCCCGGGGACCCAGTACTTC. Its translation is CASSPYPSGGPGTQYF.

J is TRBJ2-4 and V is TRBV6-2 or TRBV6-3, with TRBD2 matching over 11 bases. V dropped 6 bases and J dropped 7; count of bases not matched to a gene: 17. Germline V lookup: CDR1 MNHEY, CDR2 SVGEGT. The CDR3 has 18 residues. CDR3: CASRRSGTSGSQGNIQYF. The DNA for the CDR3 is TGTGCCAGCAGACGCTCCGGGACTAGCGGATCACAGGGGAACATTCAGTACTTC.